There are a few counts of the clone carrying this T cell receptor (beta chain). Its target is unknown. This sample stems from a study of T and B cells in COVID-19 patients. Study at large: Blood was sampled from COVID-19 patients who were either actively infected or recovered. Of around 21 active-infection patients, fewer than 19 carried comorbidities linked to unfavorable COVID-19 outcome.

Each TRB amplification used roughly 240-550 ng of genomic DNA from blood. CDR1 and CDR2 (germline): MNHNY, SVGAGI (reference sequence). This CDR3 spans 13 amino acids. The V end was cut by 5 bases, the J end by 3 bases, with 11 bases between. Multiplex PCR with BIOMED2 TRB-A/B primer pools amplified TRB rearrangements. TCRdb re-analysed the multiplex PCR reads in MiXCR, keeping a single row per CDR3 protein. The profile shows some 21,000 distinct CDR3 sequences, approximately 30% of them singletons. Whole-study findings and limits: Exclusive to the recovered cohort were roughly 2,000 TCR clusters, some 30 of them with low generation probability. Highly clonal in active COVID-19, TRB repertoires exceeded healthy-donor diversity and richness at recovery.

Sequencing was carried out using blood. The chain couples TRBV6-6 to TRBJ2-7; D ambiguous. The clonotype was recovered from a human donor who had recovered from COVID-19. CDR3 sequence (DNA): TGTGCCAGCAGTCTACCCAGTATCTACGAGCAGTACTTC. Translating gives CASSLPSIYEQYF.